This section outlines one TCR beta chain sequence together with its context. What it binds is not known. The data belong to a study of T cell responses to AZD1222 COVID-19 vaccine. Points from the study as a whole: A reported finding is that nearly half of spike-specific TCRs target unmutated variant regions. Mostly white British, mostly female donors; authors suggested clonal diversity may be underestimated. No day 14 peak samples; only post-peak repertoires were characterized.

Assay: immunoSEQ multiplex PCR; the TCRdb copy retains only in-frame clones and omits some. This sample has some 190,000 clones, with approximately 92% found just once. Germline CDR1 is SGHNT and CDR2 is YYREEE (reference sequence). The germline V and J ends were trimmed by 4 bases and 1 base, with 11 bases remaining between them. The CDR3 is made up of 14 amino acids. This chain links TRBV5-4 with TRBJ1-1, with D hard to call. The origin of this receptor is an adult in good health. Sequencing was performed on peripheral blood, taken on day 0 of AZD1222 vaccination. CDR3 loop: CASSVDPENTEAFF. The CDR3 DNA follows: TGTGCCAGCAGCGTGGACCCTGAGAACACTGAAGCTTTCTTT.